Listed here are 4 T cell receptor beta chains from one sample, sequenced in a study of graft-versus-host responses after intestinal transplantation. The table came from immunoSEQ multiplex PCR; TCRdb's copy has only in-frame clones and leaves some out. The data contain nearly 9,000 clones, 27% of them singletons. The authors seeded 200,000 CFSE-labeled responder cells together with 200,000 irradiated stimulator cells tagged with violet dye. Sequenced material: alloreactive CD8+ T cells from a mixed lymphocyte reaction culture, taken before transplantation. Subset reported: CFSE-low proliferating T cells sorted from approximately 6-day pre-transplant mixed lymphocyte reaction (GvH or HvG direction). The receptors stem from a human patient who was an organ donor for intestinal transplantation.

The genes are TRBV4-3 and TRBJ2-5, with D perhaps TRBD2 (6 bases). V was cut by 1 base and J by 6 bases, with 9 bases left in between. CDR1 is LGHNA and CDR2 is YSLEER in the germline V gene. The CDR3 is made up of 13 amino acids. CDR3 sequence (DNA): TGCGCCAGCAGCCAAGCCGGGAGCCAGACCCAGTACTTC. Amino acids: CASSQAGSQTQYF.

V usage is TRBV7-2 and J usage is TRBJ1-2; D remains unclear. V was clipped by 6 bases and J by 4 bases, with 21 bases between them. In germline, CDR1 is SGHTA, CDR2 FQGNSA. The CDR3 loop spans 16 amino acids. In DNA, the CDR3 is TGTGCCAGCAGTTTATCTCAAGGTTCTCGTCTCTATGGCTACACCTTC. It translates to CASSLSQGSRLYGYTF.

This chain links TRBV6-9 with TRBJ2-1; the D gene is possibly TRBD1 (5 bases). V was trimmed by 4 bases and J by 7 bases, leaving 5 bases between them. The germline V gene encodes CDR1 MNHGY and CDR2 SVAAGI. The CDR3 consists of 11 residues. CDR3 nucleotides: TGTGCCAGCAGTTCAGGGAATGAGCAGTTCTTC. Protein product: CASSSGNEQFF.

V gene TRBV11-2 combines with J gene TRBJ1-1; D possibly corresponds to TRBD1 (5 bases). CDR1 and CDR2 from the germline V gene are SGHAT and FQNNGV. V dropped 1 base and J dropped 8 bases, with 11 bases sitting between them. The CDR3 extends over 13 amino acids. CDR3: CASSLVSWTEAFF. The CDR3 DNA reads as TGTGCCAGCAGCTTAGTTAGTTGGACAGAAGCTTTCTTT. The variable domain in full, with the rest retrieved from reference TRBV11-2 and TRBJ1-1, is EAGVAQSPRYKIIEKRQSVAFWCNPISGHATLYWYQQILGQGPKLLIQFQNNGVVDDSQLPKDRFSAERLKGVDSTLKIQPAKLEDSAVYLCASSLVSWTEAFFGQGTRLTVV.